What follows are 2 T cell receptor beta chains derived from one specimen sequenced in a study of response to subunit inactivated influenza vaccine. A single record per CDR3 protein comes from TCRdb applying MiXCR to the RT-PCR reads. This sample has around 750,000 distinct CDR3 sequences, with around 20% found just once. This specimen consisted of PBMCs from blood, obtained about 5 days after vaccination. All receptors come from a man aged 45 to 65 who received an inactivated influenza vaccine.

The chain combines TRBV27 with TRBJ2-3, with D possibly matching TRBD2 (7 bases). The CDR3 runs 16 residues. Germline CDR1 and CDR2: MNHEY and SMNVEV (reference sequence). The V end lost 4 bases, the J end lost 2 bases, and 16 bases lay between the germline ends. CDR3 protein: CASSSGGFPTTDTQYF. CDR3 nucleotide sequence: TGTGCCAGCAGTTCGGGGGGCTTCCCAACCACAGATACGCAGTATTTT.

In this sample, this clonotype turned up a few times. The chain carries TRBV7-9 and TRBJ2-5; D possibly uses TRBD1 or TRBD2 (5 bases each). Germline lookup yields CDR1 SEHNR and CDR2 FQNEAQ (reference sequence). V was pared by 4 bases and J by 1 base, with 10 bases between. The CDR3 runs 14 residues. CDR3 residues: CASSSFGGQETQYF. The CDR3 coding sequence is TGTGCCAGCAGCTCGTTTGGGGGCCAAGAGACCCAGTACTTC.